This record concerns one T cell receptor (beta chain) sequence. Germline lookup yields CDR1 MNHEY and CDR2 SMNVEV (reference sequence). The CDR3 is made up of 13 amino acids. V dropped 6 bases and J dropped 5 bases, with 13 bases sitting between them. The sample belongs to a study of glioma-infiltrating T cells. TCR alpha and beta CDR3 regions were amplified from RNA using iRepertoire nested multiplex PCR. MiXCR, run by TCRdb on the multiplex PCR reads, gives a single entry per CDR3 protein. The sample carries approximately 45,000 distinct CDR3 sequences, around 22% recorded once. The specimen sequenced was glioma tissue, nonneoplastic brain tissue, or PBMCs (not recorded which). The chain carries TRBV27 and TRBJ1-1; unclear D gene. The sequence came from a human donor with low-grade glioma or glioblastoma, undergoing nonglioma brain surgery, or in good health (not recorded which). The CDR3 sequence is CASSLVAGTEAFF. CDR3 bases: TGTGCCAGCAGCTTGGTCGCCGGAACTGAAGCTTTCTTT.